This T cell receptor (beta chain) was obtained from a study of Ad26.COV2.S vaccination and SARS-CoV-2 variants. As for the study in general: Administration of Ad26.COV2.S was intramuscular, either once or twice 56 days apart.

Indicated treatment: around 19 received Ad26.COV2.S at low or high dose, single or two shots; about 5 received placebo; per-sample allocation not given. On day 63 after the first injection, vaccine and placebo recipients gave samples. Clones were sequenced by immunoSEQ multiplex PCR, and TCRdb holds only the in-frame ones, with some missing. The table has about 680,000 clones, more than 70% seen once. Study observations and caveats: Non-spike TCR breadth showed similarity between vaccine and placebo recipients.

With regard to this clone: Its antigen is undetermined.

Trimming took off 4 bases at V and 0 bases at J, with 14 bases between the two ends. CDR1 and CDR2 (germline): SGHRS, YFSETQ. CDR3 length: 17 amino acids. The receptor comes from a person between 18 and 65 years old who received the Ad26.COV2.S COVID-19 vaccine or a placebo. The source was peripheral blood, collected in a trial of Ad26.COV2.S vaccine versus placebo. The chain has TRBV5-1 and TRBJ1-6; perhaps TRBD1 as D (6 bases). The CDR3 spells CASSHGQTSSYNSPLHF. The CDR3 nucleotides are TGCGCCAGCAGCCACGGACAGACCAGCTCCTATAATTCACCCCTCCACTTT.